The clone carrying this TCR beta chain was counted a few times. Its specificity is not known. TCRdb passed the PCR reads through MiXCR, listing each CDR3 protein once. The sample shows 600,000 to 650,000 distinct CDR3 sequences, just under 20% of them seen only once. CDR1 MNHEY and CDR2 SVGAGI come from the germline V gene. This CDR3 spans 17 amino acids. J was trimmed by 6 bases and V by 4 bases; bases with no gene match: 11. These data are taken from a study of molecular identifiers for immune sequencing clone quantification. At the level of the study: In the replicates, RNA derived from about 19,000 or 110,000 naive CD8 cells was divided into five parts, and four were sequenced.

Notes on the study in general: Identical TCR molecules sharing a barcode could underestimate highly expanded clone sizes.

The sample taken for sequencing was naive CD8+ T cells from blood, with Jurkat cell RNA spiked in. Subset described: FACS-sorted CD8+CD4-CCR7+CD45RA+ naive T cells. This rearrangement joins TRBV6-5 to TRBJ2-7; 14 bases are shared with TRBD2. The TCR sequence derives from a human donor in good health. Some libraries in this study had Jurkat cell RNA spiked in. In DNA form, the CDR3 reads TGTGCCAGCAGTTCCCTCCCCGGGACTAGCGGGAGCGGCGAGCAGTACTTC. It specifies CASSSLPGTSGSGEQYF.